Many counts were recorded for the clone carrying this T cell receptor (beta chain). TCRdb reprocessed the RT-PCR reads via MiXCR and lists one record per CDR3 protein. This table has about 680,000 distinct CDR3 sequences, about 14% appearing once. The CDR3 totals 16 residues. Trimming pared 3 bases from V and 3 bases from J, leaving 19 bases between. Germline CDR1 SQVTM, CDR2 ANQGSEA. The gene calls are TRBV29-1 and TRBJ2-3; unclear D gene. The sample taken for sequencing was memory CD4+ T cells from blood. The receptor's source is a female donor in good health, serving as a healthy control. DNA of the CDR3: TGCAGCGTTGATGCAAAGATGGGCAGTGGGACAGATACGCAGTATTTT. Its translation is CSVDAKMGSGTDTQYF.